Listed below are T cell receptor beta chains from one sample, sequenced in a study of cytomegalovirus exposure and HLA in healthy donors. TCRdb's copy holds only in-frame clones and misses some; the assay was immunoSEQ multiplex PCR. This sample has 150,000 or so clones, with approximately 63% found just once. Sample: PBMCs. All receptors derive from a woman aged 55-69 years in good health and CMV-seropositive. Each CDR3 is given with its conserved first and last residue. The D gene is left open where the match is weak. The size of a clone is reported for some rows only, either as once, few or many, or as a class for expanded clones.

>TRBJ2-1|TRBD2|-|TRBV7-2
TGTGCCAGCAGCCCAGGACAGAGCGGGAGGGATATGGGGCAGTTCTTC
CASSPGQSGRDMGQFF
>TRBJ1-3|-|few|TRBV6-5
TGTGCCAGCGGGAGACAAGCTGGAAACACCATATATTTT
CASGRQAGNTIYF
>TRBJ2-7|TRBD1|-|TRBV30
TGTGCCTGGACTACAGGGGGCGCACAGCAGTACTTC
CAWTTGGAQQYF
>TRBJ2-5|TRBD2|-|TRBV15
TGTGCCACCAGCAGAGCTCCAACTAGCGGGAGTGAGACCCAGTACTTC
CATSRAPTSGSETQYF
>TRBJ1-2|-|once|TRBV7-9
TGTGCCAGCAGCTTGGGGGAGGGGAGCTACACCTTC
CASSLGEGSYTF
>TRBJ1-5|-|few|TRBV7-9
TGTGCCAGCAGCTTGGGGGCTCAGCCCCAGCATTTT
CASSLGAQPQHF
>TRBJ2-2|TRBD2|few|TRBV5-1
TGCGCCAGCAGCTTGGCCGAGACTAGCGACACCGGGGAGCTGTTTTTT
CASSLAETSDTGELFF
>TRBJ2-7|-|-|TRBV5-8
TGTGCCAGCAGGGACGGGACACACGAGCAGTACTTC
CASRDGTHEQYF
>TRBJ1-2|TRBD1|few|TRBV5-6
TGTGCCAGCAGTTCCGGGACAGGGAGTGGAAACTATGGCTACACCTTC
CASSSGTGSGNYGYTF
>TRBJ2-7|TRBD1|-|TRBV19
TGTGCCAGTAGTACTACTTCGTGGACAGGGGAAGACGAGCAGTACTTC
CASSTTSWTGEDEQYF
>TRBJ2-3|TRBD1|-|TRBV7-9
TGTGCCAGCAGCTTAGAGGGGGCGGCAGGAGCGTTAGATACGCAGTATTTT
CASSLEGAAGALDTQYF